This entry features one TCR beta chain sequence. Its specificity is not known. This specimen comes from a study of T cell responses to AZD1222 COVID-19 vaccine. Study-level results: White British people made up most donors, females outnumbered males, and clonal diversity was possibly underestimated.

The data were produced by immunoSEQ multiplex PCR, yet TCRdb's version contains in-frame clones alone and is incomplete. The data show approximately 150,000 clones, 91% seen once. The CDR3 runs 13 residues. Germline V CDR1 and CDR2: SGHNT, YYREEE (reference sequence). Trimming pared 4 bases from V and 2 bases from J, leaving 10 bases between. The receptor's source is an adult who received the AZD1222 COVID-19 vaccine. The sample was peripheral blood, taken 28 days after the second AZD1222 dose. The chain joins TRBV5-4 to TRBJ2-7; D could derive from TRBD1 or TRBD2 (5 bases each). CDR3 amino acids: CASSRDPTYEQYF. The CDR3 DNA follows: TGTGCCAGCAGCAGGGACCCGACCTACGAGCAGTACTTC.